A single sample gave rise to the 21 T cell receptor beta chains below, sequenced in a study of T cells in Graves' hyperthyroidism and ophthalmopathy. RNA transcripts gave rise to amplified TCR beta CDR3 regions. The TCR CDR3 first-round RT-PCR relied on the HTBI primer set. TCRdb itself ran the multiplex PCR reads through MiXCR, one entry per CDR3 protein. This sample yields some 760,000 distinct CDR3 sequences, of which 11% to 15% are seen a single time; roughly 10% belongs to the top ten. The sequenced material came from blood. These receptors originate from a woman between 18 and 29 years old with Graves' hyperthyroidism.

This clonotype was recorded a few times. V is TRBV18 and J is TRBJ1-6; 7 nucleotides line up with TRBD1. Germline CDR1 KGHSH, CDR2 LQKENI. CDR3 length equals 15 residues. With 3 bases clipped from V and 10 bases from J, the junction kept 9 bases outside the gene matches. The CDR3 coding sequence is TGTGCCAGCTCACCCCTAAACAGGGGTGACTCACCCCTCCACTTT. This gives the protein CASSPLNRGDSPLHF.

This clonotype was counted ten times or more. The chain links TRBV7-3 to TRBJ2-7, with no clear D. The CDR3 contains 14 residues. CDR1 and CDR2 (germline): SGHTA, FQGTGA. V gave up 4 bases and J gave up 4 bases, with 14 bases separating them. The CDR3 coding sequence is TGTGCCAGCAGCTCCTCCATTCCCCCTTACGAGCAGTACTTC. Its translation is CASSSSIPPYEQYF.

This clonotype was seen a single time. This chain connects TRBV7-6 to TRBJ1-5, with 9 bases fitting TRBD1. The V segment lost 5 bases and the J segment 9 bases; nucleotides outside the gene matches: 14. Germline CDR1 and CDR2: SGHVS and FNYEAQ. The CDR3 has 16 amino acids. The CDR3 spells CASSRWDRASWMPQHF. CDR3 coding DNA: TGTGCCAGCAGCCGTTGGGACAGGGCATCTTGGATGCCCCAGCATTTT.

In this sample, this clonotype turned up a few times. V is TRBV6-2 or TRBV6-3 and J is TRBJ2-1, with D uncertain. With 0 bases removed from V and 8 bases from J, the gap between germline ends came to 20 bases. Germline CDR1 and CDR2: MNHEY and SVGEGT. This CDR3 region has 17 residues. The CDR3 sequence is CASSYSWSGGTWDEQFF. The CDR3 coding sequence is TGTGCCAGCAGTTACTCGTGGTCGGGCGGCACCTGGGATGAGCAGTTCTTC.

This clonotype was recorded many times. The chain employs TRBV5-1 and TRBJ2-3; 8 bases are a match to TRBD2. Germline CDR1 SGHRS, CDR2 YFSETQ. After removal of 5 bases from V and 3 bases from J, the junction contained 8 bases not matched to a gene. This CDR3 region has 15 residues. CDR3 sequence reads: CASRGGRSITDTQYF. The CDR3 DNA reads as TGCGCCAGCAGGGGCGGGAGGTCTATAACAGATACGCAGTATTTT.

At least ten counts were recorded for this clonotype. V is TRBV2 and J is TRBJ2-3; 13 bases are a match to TRBD2. The CDR3 covers 16 residues. CDR1 is SNHLY, CDR2 FYNNEI, per germline. The junction had 16 bases not matched to a gene; V was cut back by 6 bases and J by 13 bases. The CDR3 nucleotides read TGTGCCAGCAGAGCGACTAGCGGGAGGTCCGCCGACGTTGAGTATTTT. This translates into CASRATSGRSADVEYF.

The sample holds a few counts of this clonotype. The gene calls are TRBV11-3 and TRBJ2-3, with D unresolved. Germline assignment: CDR1 SGHNT and CDR2 YENEEA. This CDR3 region has 12 residues. V lost 5 bases to trimming and J lost 6 bases, with 9 bases between them. This chain's CDR3 is CASSHQGDTQYF. The CDR3 DNA sequence: TGTGCCAGCAGCCACCAAGGGGATACGCAGTATTTT.

Details on this clonotype: An end of the junction differs from the germline gene, which may be a read error. The chain carries TRBV7-3 and TRBJ2-6, with TRBD1 identical over 9 bases. The CDR3 is made up of 18 amino acids. Germline V CDR1 and CDR2: SGHTA, FQGTGA. The CDR3 loop is CASSLRGTGSSGANILTF. The CDR3, as DNA: TGTGCCAGCAGCTTAAGGGGGACAGGGTCCTCTGGGGCCAACATCCTGACTTTC.

The chain employs TRBV25-1 and TRBJ2-3, with D tentatively TRBD2 (6 bases). Germline V lookup: CDR1 MGHDK, CDR2 SYGVNS. This CDR3 is 17 amino acids long. Trimming removed 2 bases from V and 1 base from J, with 16 bases in between. This CDR3 reads CASSETGVRVGTDTQYF. The CDR3 DNA is TGTGCCAGCAGTGAAACGGGGGTGCGGGTGGGCACAGATACGCAGTATTTT.

This clonotype was recorded many times. DNA of the CDR3: TGTGCCAGCAGCTTAGATTGGGTTCGCACTGAAGCTTTCTTT. Translated, it gives CASSLDWVRTEAFF. V gene TRBV7-2 combines with J gene TRBJ1-1; D gene unclear. V was cut by 1 base and J by 4 bases, with 10 bases left in between. The germline V gene has CDR1 SGHTA and CDR2 FQGNSA. This CDR3 region has 14 residues.

This clonotype was seen repeatedly, ten times or more. The rearrangement links TRBV28 to TRBJ2-7, with TRBD2 identical over 8 bases. J gave up 3 bases and V 3 bases, and 4 bases lay outside the gene matches. From germline, CDR1 is MDHEN and CDR2 SYDVKM. CDR3 size: 14 residues. The CDR3 sequence: CASSFSGNLYEQYF. The DNA of the CDR3 is TGTGCCAGCAGTTTTAGCGGGAACCTCTACGAGCAGTACTTC.

This clonotype was seen ten or more times. The CDR3 DNA reads TGCGCCAGCAGCCCACAGACGGGAAACACCATATATTTT. It specifies CASSPQTGNTIYF. This sequence joins TRBV5-1 and TRBJ1-3; D gene ambiguous. Germline lookup yields CDR1 SGHRS and CDR2 YFSETQ. The V end lost 4 bases, the J end lost 4 bases, and 9 bases lay between the germline ends. This CDR3 has 13 amino acids.

There are many counts of this clonotype. The rearrangement links TRBV2 to TRBJ2-7; TRBD2 agrees at 7 bases. The trim removed 5 bases at V and 8 bases at J, leaving 12 bases unmatched. The germline V gene encodes CDR1 SNHLY and CDR2 FYNNEI. The CDR3 loop spans 14 amino acids. CDR3 sequence (DNA): TGTGCCAGCAGTAGATCTAGCGGTCACCCGAAGCAGTACTTC. This gives the protein CASSRSSGHPKQYF.

This clonotype was counted only a few times. This chain joins TRBV4-1 and TRBJ2-2, with TRBD2 matching 14 bases. Germline CDR1 and CDR2: MGHRA and YSYEKL. V shed 5 bases, J shed 3 bases, and the junction held 8 bases outside the gene matches. The CDR3 consists of 18 residues. Here the CDR3 reads CASSGRRTSGRHTGELFF. The CDR3 region has the DNA TGCGCCAGCAGCGGCCGCAGGACTAGCGGGAGGCACACCGGGGAGCTGTTTTTT.

This clonotype has at least ten counts. This chain uses TRBV11-2 with TRBJ2-1; no clear D gene. The CDR3 spans 15 residues. V gave up 6 bases and J gave up 4 bases, with 16 bases separating them. From germline, CDR1 is SGHAT and CDR2 FQNNGV. CDR3 DNA: TGTGCCAGCAGACATCCGGGCAGGTCGTACAATGAGCAGTTCTTC. Amino acids: CASRHPGRSYNEQFF.

The sample holds many counts of this clonotype. The V gene is TRBV6-2 or TRBV6-3, the J gene TRBJ2-3; no clear D gene. CDR3 length: 13 amino acids. The V gene's germline CDR1 is MNHEY and CDR2 SVGEGT. The V end lost 7 bases, the J end lost 5 bases, and 13 bases lay between the germline ends. The DNA for the CDR3 is TGTGCCAGCAACTGGGGTGGTGGAGATACGCAGTATTTT. Encoded protein: CASNWGGGDTQYF.

This clonotype was detected a few times. The CDR3 sequence: CSVVSLNTAMNTEAFF. DNA for the CDR3: TGCAGCGTTGTGTCGTTGAATACGGCAATGAACACTGAAGCTTTCTTT. The chain couples TRBV29-1 to TRBJ1-1; no definite D call. The CDR3 length is 16 residues. The V and J ends lost 4 bases and 0 bases respectively, with 18 bases between them. Germline V gene data show CDR1 as SQVTM and CDR2 as ANQGSEA.

This clonotype has a handful of counts. V gene TRBV30 combines with J gene TRBJ2-1; 9 bases are shared with TRBD2. J was trimmed by 10 bases and V by 5 bases; bases with no gene match: 9. Germline V lookup: CDR1 GTSNPN, CDR2 SVGIG (reference sequence). The CDR3 length is 13 residues. CDR3 region: CAWLLAGVGEQFF. In DNA form, the CDR3 reads TGTGCCTGGCTTTTAGCGGGAGTCGGGGAGCAGTTCTTC.

The chain couples TRBV5-4 to TRBJ2-2, with 7 bases identical to TRBD1. V dropped 4 bases and J dropped 8; count of bases not matched to a gene: 11. Germline lookup yields CDR1 SGHNT and CDR2 YYREEE (reference sequence). The CDR3 spans 15 residues. The CDR3 spells CASSPGTAFTGELFF. The CDR3 region has the DNA TGTGCCAGCAGCCCCGGGACAGCGTTCACAGGGGAGCTGTTTTTT.

V and J are TRBV7-9 and TRBJ1-2; D gene ambiguous. Germline V CDR1 and CDR2: SEHNR, FQNEAQ (reference sequence). The germline V and J ends were trimmed by 1 base and 1 base, with 19 bases remaining between them. The CDR3 runs to 18 residues. CDR3 in amino acids: CASSLVERKFNLNYGYTF. The CDR3 DNA reads as TGTGCCAGCAGCTTAGTCGAGAGAAAGTTCAATCTTAACTATGGCTACACCTTC. The full variable domain, completed using reference TRBV7-9 and TRBJ1-2, is DTGVSQNPRHKITKRGQNVTFRCDPISEHNRLYWYRQTLGQGPEFLTYFQNEAQLEKSRLLSDRFSAERPKGSFSTLEIQRTEQGDSAMYLCASSLVERKFNLNYGYTFGSGTRLTVV.

In this sample, this clonotype turned up many times. The gene calls are TRBV10-2 and TRBJ1-5; no reliable D call. The germline V gene encodes CDR1 WSHSY and CDR2 SAAADI. Trimming removed 6 bases at V and 0 bases at J, with 9 bases between. This CDR3 spans 14 amino acids. The CDR3 bases are TGCGCCAGCAGGGAGGACTATAGCAATCAGCCCCAGCATTTT. Translated: CASREDYSNQPQHF.